The 27 T cell receptor beta chains below were found in one sample sequenced in a study of cytomegalovirus exposure and HLA in healthy donors. The PCR used 60 Vbeta and 13 Jbeta primers. Method: immunoSEQ multiplex PCR; TCRdb's copy keeps in-frame clones and lacks some. The sample lists around 170,000 clones; 75% to 85% were seen once. Sequencing used PBMCs. These receptors were obtained from a man between 18 and 29 years old in good health and CMV-seronegative.

The chain has TRBV6-1 and TRBJ2-7; a possible D gene is TRBD1 (5 bases). The CDR3 extends over 14 amino acids. The V end was cut by 9 bases, the J end by 3 bases, with 18 bases between. The germline gives CDR1 MNHNS, CDR2 SASEGT. CDR3 region: CASRKTLTGYEQYF. CDR3 in DNA: TGTGCCAGTCGTAAAACCCTAACAGGCTACGAGCAGTACTTC.

V and J are TRBV7-2 and TRBJ1-1, with 7 bases lining up with TRBD1. Germline trimming cut 3 bases from V and 1 base from J; bases unmatched to any gene: 8. This CDR3 comprises 16 residues. Germline assignment: CDR1 SGHTA and CDR2 FQGNSA. The CDR3 DNA reads TGTGCCAGCAGCTTTGTAGGGGGCGGGCGGAACACTGAAGCTTTCTTT. Protein product: CASSFVGGGRNTEAFF.

The chain has TRBV7-3 and TRBJ1-1, with 7 bases identical to TRBD1. Looked up from germline, CDR1 is SGHTA and CDR2 is FQGTGA. J lost 2 bases, V lost 5 bases, and 5 bases had no gene match. This CDR3 contains 14 residues. CDR3 protein: CASSPGTANTEAFF. CDR3 DNA sequence: TGTGCCAGCAGCCCCGGGACAGCAAACACTGAAGCTTTCTTT.

This clone appeared once. The chain uses TRBV28 and TRBJ2-2, with D unresolved. The CDR3 is made up of 18 amino acids. Germline values: CDR1 MDHEN, CDR2 SYDVKM. V lost 3 bases and J lost 4, with 21 bases in between. The CDR3 region has the DNA TGTGCCAGCAGTTTTTCCCCCCCCAAGAGGCCGATCACCGGGGAGCTGTTTTTT. It yields the protein CASSFSPPKRPITGELFF.

The genes are TRBV5-1 and TRBJ1-5, with 7 positions matching TRBD1. The CDR3 has 15 amino acids. The junction had 7 bases not matched to a gene; V was cut back by 4 bases and J by 3 bases. CDR1 is SGHRS and CDR2 is YFSETQ in the germline V gene. DNA for the CDR3: TGCGCCAGCAGCCCAGGGGGGATCGCCAATCAGCCCCAGCATTTT. It translates to CASSPGGIANQPQHF.

The chain uses TRBV6-1 and TRBJ1-2; possible D gene TRBD1, 5 bases. Looked up from germline, CDR1 is MNHNS and CDR2 is SASEGT. The CDR3 contains 11 residues. The V and J ends lost 4 bases and 8 bases respectively, with 8 bases between them. The CDR3 DNA is TGTGCCAGCAGTGTCTCAGGGGGCTACACCTTC. Translating gives CASSVSGGYTF.

The CDR3 nucleotides are TGTGCCAGCAGGGGGGAGGGGGAGAGCACTGAAGCTTTCTTT. It yields the protein CASRGEGESTEAFF. The V gene is TRBV6-6, the J gene TRBJ1-1; a weak D match, TRBD1 (6 bases). Germline-derived CDR1 and CDR2 are MNHNY and SVGAGI (reference sequence). Trimming removed 6 bases at V and 4 bases at J, with 15 bases between. This CDR3 is 14 amino acids long.

This clone was detected once. The chain joins TRBV18 to TRBJ2-1; TRBD2 agrees at 10 bases. From germline, CDR1 is KGHSH and CDR2 LQKENI. The CDR3 is 15 amino acids. The J segment lost 5 bases and the V segment lost 3 bases, leaving 4 bases of the junction unmatched. The CDR3 region is CASSPLAGDDNEQFF. CDR3 nucleotides: TGTGCCAGCTCACCGCTAGCGGGGGACGACAATGAGCAGTTCTTC.

V is TRBV7-9 and J is TRBJ2-5; 11 bases align to TRBD2. The V gene end was trimmed by 2 bases and the J gene end by 5 bases; junction bases not matched to a gene: 4. CDR1 is SEHNR, CDR2 FQNEAQ, per germline (reference sequence). The CDR3 covers 15 residues. CDR3 in amino acids: CASSLTSGSGETQYF. The DNA for the CDR3 is TGTGCCAGCAGCTTAACTAGCGGGAGTGGTGAGACCCAGTACTTC.

The genes are TRBV5-5 and TRBJ1-1; D perhaps matches TRBD1 (5 bases). V shed 2 bases and J shed 7 bases, with 12 bases lying between them. The germline V gene encodes CDR1 SGHKS and CDR2 YYEKEE (reference sequence). The CDR3 covers 13 residues. CDR3 sequence reads: CASSLTRQFEAFF. In DNA, the CDR3 is TGTGCCAGCAGCTTAACCCGACAGTTTGAAGCTTTCTTT.

J is TRBJ2-5 and V is TRBV7-9; TRBD1 matches 10 bases. V lost 5 bases and J lost 2; bases outside the gene matches: 8. Germline V lookup: CDR1 SEHNR, CDR2 FQNEAQ (reference sequence). The CDR3 has 16 residues. Here the CDR3 reads CASSVYRDRGQETQYF. CDR3 sequence (DNA): TGTGCCAGCAGCGTATACCGGGACAGGGGTCAAGAGACCCAGTACTTC.

This sequence joins TRBV25-1 and TRBJ1-2; 10 positions match TRBD1. This CDR3 has 14 amino acids. Losses at the gene ends were 7 bases for V and 6 bases for J; bases not matched to a gene: 8. CDR1 MGHDK and CDR2 SYGVNS come from the germline V gene. CDR3 sequence: CASKGTGERDGYTF. The CDR3 nucleotides are TGTGCCAGCAAGGGGACAGGGGAACGAGATGGCTACACCTTC.

The chain employs TRBV2 and TRBJ2-2; 7 nucleotides agree with TRBD1. Germline CDR1 SNHLY, CDR2 FYNNEI. The CDR3 has 17 residues. With 8 bases clipped from V and 2 bases from J, the junction kept 14 bases outside the gene matches. CDR3 in amino acids: CASAVPKTGDNTGELFF. CDR3 DNA sequence: TGTGCCAGCGCGGTCCCAAAAACAGGGGATAACACCGGGGAGCTGTTTTTT.

The chain has TRBV6-1 and TRBJ2-2; TRBD1 matches at 8 bases. CDR1 is MNHNS, CDR2 SASEGT, per germline. Trimming removed 5 bases from V and 3 bases from J; junction bases left unmatched: 2. The CDR3 sequence is 14 residues long. This CDR3 is CASSQTGDTGELFF. The CDR3 bases are TGTGCCAGCAGTCAGACAGGGGACACCGGGGAGCTGTTTTTT.

CDR3 DNA: TGTGCCAGCTTGGGCCCCGTGGGGGGGACCCAGTACTTC. Its translation is CASLGPVGGTQYF. The chain couples TRBV28 to TRBJ2-5; D may be TRBD2 (6 bases). There are 13 residues in the CDR3. V lost 8 bases and J 7 bases, leaving 17 bases between the germline ends. Germline V gives CDR1 MDHEN, CDR2 SYDVKM.

This chain connects TRBV25-1 to TRBJ1-5, with 9 bases lining up with TRBD1. The CDR3 is 16 residues long. The germline gives CDR1 MGHDK, CDR2 SYGVNS. The junction had 4 bases not matched to a gene; V was cut back by 1 base and J by 3 bases. Here the CDR3 reads CASSESRTGDNQPQHF. In DNA form, the CDR3 reads TGTGCCAGCAGTGAATCCCGGACAGGGGACAATCAGCCCCAGCATTTT. The entire variable domain, with the rest obtained from reference TRBV25-1 and TRBJ1-5, is as follows: EADIYQTPRYLVIGTGKKITLECSQTMGHDKMYWYQQDPGMELHLIHYSYGVNSTEKGDLSSESTVSRIRTEHFPLTLESARPSHTSQYLCASSESRTGDNQPQHFGDGTRLSIL.

The chain employs TRBV9 and TRBJ1-2; TRBD1 matches 9 bases. The junction had 11 bases not matched to a gene; V was cut back by 4 bases and J by 7 bases. The CDR3 runs to 15 residues. CDR1 SGDLS and CDR2 YYNGEE come from the germline V gene. The CDR3 loop is CASSSITGGAFGYTF. DNA for the CDR3: TGTGCCAGCAGCTCGATCACAGGGGGCGCCTTTGGCTACACCTTC.

The V and J genes are TRBV14 and TRBJ1-1; 10 positions match TRBD1. J was trimmed by 3 bases and V by 4 bases; bases with no gene match: 5. This CDR3 is 15 amino acids long. Germline CDR1 and CDR2: SGHDN and FVKESK. Here the CDR3 reads CASSPRTGGYTEAFF. Written as DNA, the CDR3 is TGTGCCAGCAGCCCTCGGACAGGGGGATACACTGAAGCTTTCTTT.

This clone has just a few counts. The chain has TRBV6-1 and TRBJ1-5; maybe TRBD1 (6 bases). V lost 5 bases and J 6 bases, leaving 14 bases between the germline ends. Germline values: CDR1 MNHNS, CDR2 SASEGT. The length of the CDR3 is 14 residues. This chain's CDR3 is CASSPRGGPQPQHF. CDR3 DNA sequence: TGTGCCAGCAGTCCTCGGGGGGGCCCTCAGCCCCAGCATTTT.

This chain links TRBV25-1 with TRBJ2-7; no reliable D call. Trimming removed 1 base from V and 4 bases from J, with 5 bases in between. The germline V gene encodes CDR1 MGHDK and CDR2 SYGVNS. CDR3 size: 12 residues. The CDR3 coding sequence is TGTGCCAGCAGTGAATTCCCTTACGAGCAGTACTTC. Encoded protein: CASSEFPYEQYF.

This clone was seen a few times. This sequence joins TRBV28 and TRBJ1-2; 7 bases map to TRBD1. CDR1 and CDR2 (germline): MDHEN, SYDVKM. V shed 6 bases, J shed 2 bases, and the junction held 3 bases outside the gene matches. The CDR3 covers 13 residues. CDR3 bases: TGTGCCAGCAGGCAGACAGGGAACTATGGCTACACCTTC. Its protein product is CASRQTGNYGYTF.

The chain employs TRBV10-2 and TRBJ2-4, with D perhaps TRBD1 (5 bases). CDR3 length equals 12 residues. V was pared by 6 bases and J by 6 bases, with 9 bases between. The germline CDR1 and CDR2 sequences are WSHSY and SAAADI. The CDR3 loop is CASRGQGNIQYF. Written as DNA, the CDR3 is TGCGCCAGCAGGGGGCAAGGAAACATTCAGTACTTC.

The rearrangement links TRBV28 to TRBJ1-1; D not resolved. The V gene lost 8 bases and the J gene lost 3 bases, with 4 bases spanning the gap. CDR1 and CDR2 (germline): MDHEN, SYDVKM. CDR3 length equals 10 residues. The CDR3 protein is CASRDTEAFF. The CDR3 DNA is TGTGCCAGCCGGGACACTGAAGCTTTCTTT.

The chain carries TRBV9 and TRBJ2-7; perhaps TRBD1 as D (6 bases). This CDR3 contains 15 residues. CDR1 is SGDLS and CDR2 is YYNGEE in the germline V gene. Trimming stripped 3 bases from V and 6 bases from J, with 19 bases between. The CDR3 DNA follows: TGTGCCAGCAGCGGGCCCTCACAGGGCATGGGCGAGCAGTACTTC. The encoded protein is CASSGPSQGMGEQYF.

CDR3 amino acids: CASSPPGRTGGGYTF. CDR3 coding DNA: TGTGCCAGCAGCCCCCCGGGACGGACGGGAGGTGGCTACACCTTC. The chain has TRBV2 and TRBJ1-2; maybe TRBD1 (5 bases). Trimming left V 6 bases short and J 7 bases short, with 21 bases between. This CDR3 has 15 residues. CDR1 and CDR2 (germline): SNHLY, FYNNEI.

V gene TRBV7-8 combines with J gene TRBJ2-1; D might be TRBD2 (6 bases). V dropped 4 bases and J dropped 8 bases, with 18 bases sitting between them. Germline CDR1 SGHVS, CDR2 FQNEAQ. The CDR3 totals 15 residues. CDR3 loop: CASSSLPLGGDEQFF. The CDR3 coding sequence is TGTGCCAGCAGCTCCTTACCGCTCGGAGGGGATGAGCAGTTCTTC.

The chain combines TRBV5-6 with TRBJ1-1; D not certain. The CDR3 has 15 residues. The V gene lost 1 base and the J gene lost 5 bases, with 15 bases spanning the gap. CDR1 SGHDT and CDR2 YYEEEE come from the germline V gene. CDR3 sequence (DNA): TGTGCCAGCAGCTTGTGGGAGGAATTGAGAACTGAAGCTTTCTTT. Translation: CASSLWEELRTEAFF.